The T cell receptor (beta chain) under discussion was sequenced for a study of CD8 T cells in Susac syndrome. Random hexamers were used to reverse transcribe 0.5 to 1 ug of RNA. TCRdb redid the calling of the immunoSEQ multiplex PCR reads with MiXCR, one entry per CDR3 protein. The sample lists approximately 190,000 distinct CDR3 sequences, approximately 95% occurring once. Trimming removed 7 bases at V and 4 bases at J, with 11 bases between. This CDR3 is built from 13 residues. The germline V gene encodes CDR1 MNHEY and CDR2 SVGEGT. Sequencing was done on a sample of CD4+ T cells from PBMCs. The rearrangement links TRBV6-2 or TRBV6-3 to TRBJ2-1; no clear D gene. This clonotype was obtained from a human donor with Susac syndrome. The CDR3 DNA reads TGTGCCAGCACCCCAACAGCTTACAATGAGCAGTTCTTC. This gives the protein CASTPTAYNEQFF.